This TCR beta chain derives from a study of technical replicates of blood from a few donors. Produced via immunoSEQ multiplex PCR; TCRdb's table is partial and in-frame only. The sample lists under 90,000 clones, 95% to 98% occurring once. The CDR3 runs to 15 residues. V shed 6 bases and J 3 bases; nucleotides not matched to a gene: 8. Germline V CDR1 and CDR2: MNHEY, SVGAGI. The specimen sequenced was T cells isolated from PBMCs. This rearrangement joins TRBV6-5 to TRBJ1-5; 7 positions agree with TRBD1. The receptor was isolated from a human donor in good health. The CDR3 spells CASSTRTGDNQPQHF. CDR3 DNA: TGTGCCAGCAGCACCAGGACAGGCGACAATCAGCCCCAGCATTTT.